Following are 7 T cell receptor beta chains from one sample sequenced in a study of high-grade serous ovarian cancer treatment subgroups. Tumor tissue was taken before any definitive surgery or chemotherapy was given. Here immunoSEQ multiplex PCR was the method, and the copy in TCRdb shows in-frame clones only, minus some. Of thousands of clones listed, about 75% are singletons. Input material: tumor tissue. The receptors originated from a human donor with high-grade serous ovarian cancer.

This chain links TRBV6-5 with TRBJ1-1, with 9 bases lining up with TRBD1. The germline CDR1 and CDR2 sequences are MNHEY and SVGAGI. J was trimmed by 8 bases and V by 2 bases; bases with no gene match: 3. CDR3 length: 13 amino acids. CDR3 sequence: CASSYPGTGEAFF. CDR3 sequence (DNA): TGTGCCAGCAGTTACCCAGGGACAGGGGAAGCTTTCTTT.

The gene calls are TRBV10-1 and TRBJ2-1; TRBD1 aligns across 10 bases. Germline CDR1 WNHNN, CDR2 SYGVQD (reference sequence). The V segment lost 6 bases and the J segment 5 bases; nucleotides outside the gene matches: 1. The CDR3 has 13 amino acids. The CDR3 DNA sequence: TGCGCCAGCAGCGGGACAGGGGACAATGAGCAGTTCTTC. It encodes CASSGTGDNEQFF.

V usage is TRBV5-1 and J usage is TRBJ2-1; D assignment may be TRBD1 or TRBD2 (5 bases each). Per germline, CDR1 SGHRS and CDR2 YFSETQ. This CDR3 has 16 amino acids. Trimming left V 0 bases short and J 0 bases short, with 10 bases between. The DNA of the CDR3 is TGCGCCAGCAGCTTGGTCGGGGCAAGCTCCTACAATGAGCAGTTCTTC. It yields the protein CASSLVGASSYNEQFF.

The chain recombines TRBV19 with TRBJ1-4, with D unresolved. Trimming shortened V by 3 bases and J by 0 bases, and 5 bases separated the two germline ends. Germline V gene data show CDR1 as LNHDA and CDR2 as SQIVND (reference sequence). The CDR3 is made up of 14 amino acids. CDR3 amino acids: CASSMEATNEKLFF. The CDR3 region has the DNA TGTGCCAGTAGTATGGAGGCAACTAATGAAAAACTGTTTTTT.

V usage is TRBV10-1 and J usage is TRBJ2-1, with D hard to call. The CDR3 runs to 15 residues. V lost 3 bases, J lost 0 bases, and 9 bases lay in between. CDR1 and CDR2 from the germline V gene are WNHNN and SYGVQD (reference sequence). CDR3 DNA: TGCGCCAGCAGTGAAGGCTTCGCCTCCTACAATGAGCAGTTCTTC. Translation gives CASSEGFASYNEQFF.

The chain uses TRBV19 and TRBJ2-7; TRBD1 aligns across 8 bases. The CDR3 runs 14 residues. The J segment lost 1 base and the V segment lost 7 bases, leaving 6 bases of the junction unmatched. Germline V gene data show CDR1 as LNHDA and CDR2 as SQIVND (reference sequence). The chain's CDR3 is CASTKGQDSYEQYF. CDR3 nucleotide sequence: TGTGCCAGTACCAAGGGACAGGATTCCTACGAGCAGTACTTC. The full variable domain, in which reference TRBV19 and TRBJ2-7 provide the parts outside the CDR3, is DGGITQSPKYLFRKEGQNVTLSCEQNLNHDAMYWYRQDPGQGLRLIYYSQIVNDFQKGDIAEGYSVSREKKESFPLTVTSAQKNPTAFYLCASTKGQDSYEQYFGPGTRLTVT.

This sequence joins TRBV7-9 and TRBJ1-2, with 9 nucleotides matching TRBD1. Germline V CDR1 and CDR2: SEHNR, FQNEAQ (reference sequence). The CDR3 is made up of 14 amino acids. J gave up 6 bases and V 3 bases, and 5 bases lay outside the gene matches. The CDR3 protein is CASSLDRGRDGYTF. CDR3 sequence (DNA): TGTGCCAGCAGCTTGGACAGGGGACGGGATGGCTACACCTTC.